This T cell receptor (beta chain) was identified during a study of beta chain features in type 1 diabetes. Study-wide findings and caveats: Shorter TCRB CDR3s, moderately but significantly so, were found in Type 1 diabetes patients in all four CD4+ subsets.

The isolated RNA, all of it, was reverse transcribed, so expressed TCRB transcripts were what got sequenced. Data came from immunoSEQ multiplex PCR; TCRdb stores just in-frame clones and leaves some out. The sample shows 310,000 or so clones, approximately 8.2% of them seen only once. This clone was seen only a few times. Its antigen is unidentified. Different DNA sequences within this sample yield the same CDR3. The sequence derives from a woman aged 18-29 years in good health. The sample consisted of central memory CD4+ T cells from blood.

The CDR3 protein is CASSLGSGNTIYF. CDR3 nucleotide sequence: TGCGCCAGCAGCTTGGGGAGCGGAAACACCATATATTTT. The chain is built from TRBV5-1 and TRBJ1-3; D ambiguous. The CDR3 length is 13 residues. The germline V gene encodes CDR1 SGHRS and CDR2 YFSETQ. Trimming removed 0 bases at V and 4 bases at J, with 5 bases between. Using reference TRBV5-1 and TRBJ1-3 for the parts outside the CDR3, the full variable domain is KAGVTQTPRYLIKTRGQQVTLSCSPISGHRSVSWYQQTPGQGLQFLFEYFSETQRNKGNFPGRFSGRQFSNSRSEMNVSTLELGDSALYLCASSLGSGNTIYFGEGSWLTVV.